The 19 T cell receptor beta chains reported below all come from one sample, sequenced in a study of blood T cell repertoires in COVID-19. The data were produced by immunoSEQ multiplex PCR, yet TCRdb's version contains in-frame clones alone and is incomplete. The sample lists roughly 220,000 clones; roughly 83% were seen once. Sample: PBMCs or T cells enriched from blood (not recorded which). The receptors derive from a woman aged 40 to 50 with acute COVID-19.

The V gene is TRBV15, the J gene TRBJ2-3, with a weak D call TRBD2 (7 bases). Deletions cut 6 bases from V and 6 bases from J, with 16 bases between. Germline-derived CDR1 and CDR2 are LNHNV and YYDKDF (reference sequence). The CDR3 is made up of 14 amino acids. The CDR3 DNA reads as TGTGCCACCAGGGAGGGGGGGATTACGGATACGCAGTATTTT. It encodes CATREGGITDTQYF.

This chain connects TRBV5-1 to TRBJ1-3; maybe TRBD1 (5 bases). V was clipped by 3 bases and J by 0 bases, with 13 bases between them. This CDR3 comprises 16 residues. From germline, CDR1 is SGHRS and CDR2 YFSETQ. For the CDR3, the DNA is TGCGCCAGCAGCTCCTGGCAGGGTGGCTCTGGAAACACCATATATTTT. Amino acid sequence: CASSSWQGGSGNTIYF.

J is TRBJ2-5 and V is TRBV3-1 (or the pseudogene TRBV3-2); 14 bases agree with TRBD2. Losses at the gene ends were 1 base for V and 5 bases for J; bases not matched to a gene: 3. CDR1 LGHDT and CDR2 YNNKEL come from the germline V gene (reference sequence). The CDR3 spans 16 residues. This CDR3 reads CASSQGTSGGRETQYF. The CDR3 DNA follows: TGTGCCAGCAGCCAAGGGACTAGCGGGGGGAGGGAGACCCAGTACTTC.

For the CDR3, the DNA is TGTGCCAGCAGCCCCCGGACGGGTACAGGGGGGTACGAGCAGTACTTC. Its translation: CASSPRTGTGGYEQYF. V gene TRBV7-8 combines with J gene TRBJ2-7, with TRBD1 matching 8 bases. The V gene end was trimmed by 5 bases and the J gene end by 4 bases; junction bases not matched to a gene: 13. CDR1 is SGHVS, CDR2 FQNEAQ, per germline. This CDR3 comprises 16 residues.

The genes are TRBV14 and TRBJ2-4, with no clear D. This CDR3 region has 15 residues. Trimming removed 3 bases at V and 6 bases at J, with 15 bases between. Germline-derived CDR1 and CDR2 are SGHDN and FVKESK. CDR3 amino acids: CASSHDHGVLNIQYF. Here the CDR3 DNA reads TGTGCCAGCAGCCATGACCATGGAGTCTTAAACATTCAGTACTTC.

This chain uses TRBV5-1 with TRBJ2-1; D might be TRBD2 (5 bases). Germline assignment: CDR1 SGHRS and CDR2 YFSETQ. V was trimmed by 1 base and J by 8 bases, leaving 19 bases between them. There are 16 residues in the CDR3. The CDR3 is CASSLPLARDRDEQFF. Here the CDR3 DNA reads TGCGCCAGCAGCTTGCCCCTAGCCAGAGATAGGGATGAGCAGTTCTTC. Full variable domain (remainder filled in from reference TRBV5-1 and TRBJ2-1): KAGVTQTPRYLIKTRGQQVTLSCSPISGHRSVSWYQQTPGQGLQFLFEYFSETQRNKGNFPGRFSGRQFSNSRSEMNVSTLELGDSALYLCASSLPLARDRDEQFFGPGTRLTVL.

The rearrangement links TRBV19 to TRBJ2-6, with a possible D match to TRBD1 (6 bases). Trimming took off 4 bases at V and 2 bases at J, with 6 bases between the two ends. Germline CDR1 is LNHDA and CDR2 is SQIVND (reference sequence). CDR3 length: 14 amino acids. The CDR3 loop reads CASSTGAGANVLTF. In DNA form, the CDR3 reads TGTGCCAGTAGTACAGGGGCTGGGGCCAACGTCCTGACTTTC.

V gene TRBV7-2 combines with J gene TRBJ1-5; TRBD1 agrees at 7 bases. The CDR3 is made up of 16 amino acids. The junction had 7 bases not matched to a gene; V was cut back by 5 bases and J by 0 bases. CDR1 and CDR2 from the germline V gene are SGHTA and FQGNSA. CDR3 bases: TGTGCCAGCAGCCTTAGGACAGGTTATAGCAATCAGCCCCAGCATTTT. Amino acids: CASSLRTGYSNQPQHF.

The chain links TRBV5-1 to TRBJ1-6; D gene uncertain. Germline CDR1 reads SGHRS; CDR2 reads YFSETQ. V was shortened by 1 base and J by 0 bases, with 8 bases between the two germline ends. The CDR3 loop spans 16 amino acids. CDR3 in amino acids: CASSLLGSSYNSPLHF. As DNA, the CDR3 is TGCGCCAGCAGCTTGTTGGGGAGCTCCTATAATTCACCCCTCCACTTT.

The chain recombines TRBV27 with TRBJ2-3; 10 bases line up with TRBD1. V shed 0 bases and J 9 bases; nucleotides not matched to a gene: 3. CDR1 and CDR2 (germline): MNHEY, SMNVEV (reference sequence). The CDR3 is made up of 14 amino acids. CDR3 DNA: TGTGCCAGCAGTTTATCTGGGACAGGGGCGACGCAGTATTTT. The encoded protein is CASSLSGTGATQYF.

The chain has TRBV6-1 and TRBJ2-7; D might be TRBD2 (5 bases). The CDR3 sequence is 18 residues long. Germline values: CDR1 MNHNS, CDR2 SASEGT. Trimming removed 1 base from V and 3 bases from J, with 22 bases in between. DNA of the CDR3: TGTGCCAGCAGTGAAGGAGAACTCTGGGTCCTCGCGGGCTACGAGCAGTACTTC. Translation: CASSEGELWVLAGYEQYF.

V is TRBV10-3 and J is TRBJ1-1; 7 positions agree with TRBD1. The V and J ends lost 6 bases and 2 bases, in that order; junction bases with no gene match: 3. The germline V gene has CDR1 ENHRY and CDR2 SYGVKD. The CDR3 loop spans 13 amino acids. The CDR3 sequence: CAIRGTVNTEAFF. The DNA for the CDR3 is TGTGCCATCAGGGGGACAGTTAACACTGAAGCTTTCTTT.

The V and J genes are TRBV4-1 and TRBJ1-5; 8 nucleotides line up with TRBD1. V shed 2 bases and J 6 bases; nucleotides not matched to a gene: 3. CDR1 is MGHRA, CDR2 YSYEKL, per germline. The CDR3 sequence is 14 residues long. The CDR3 bases are TGCGCCAGCAGCCAAACGACAGGGGTTCAGCCCCAGCATTTT. Protein: CASSQTTGVQPQHF.

This chain uses TRBV7-2 with TRBJ2-4; TRBD2 matches at 10 bases. The CDR3 is 15 amino acids. Germline trimming cut 4 bases from V and 5 bases from J; bases unmatched to any gene: 5. CDR1 and CDR2 (germline): SGHTA, FQGNSA. CDR3 in DNA: TGTGCCAGCAGCTCCCTAGCGGGGGCACAAAACATTCAGTACTTC. It translates to CASSSLAGAQNIQYF.

The gene calls are TRBV12-3 or TRBV12-4 and TRBJ2-7; 8 positions agree with TRBD1. After removal of 4 bases from V and 12 bases from J, the junction contained 11 bases not matched to a gene. The CDR3 is 13 amino acids. CDR3 residues: CASSSGQGATPYF. In DNA form, the CDR3 reads TGTGCCAGCAGTTCTGGCCAGGGGGCGACTCCGTACTTC.

The V and J genes are TRBV24-1 and TRBJ2-2; TRBD2 matches at 10 bases. From germline, CDR1 is KGHDR and CDR2 SFDVKD. After removal of 7 bases from V and 5 bases from J, the junction contained 9 bases not matched to a gene. This CDR3 contains 16 residues. As DNA, the CDR3 is TGTGCCACCAGGAGGACTAGCGGAGAGGGTACCGGGGAGCTGTTTTTT. Protein: CATRRTSGEGTGELFF.

The chain has TRBV9 and TRBJ2-7; possibly TRBD2 for D (6 bases). The CDR3 runs 15 residues. Germline assignment: CDR1 SGDLS and CDR2 YYNGEE. V lost 4 bases and J 1 base, leaving 15 bases between the germline ends. CDR3 bases: TGTGCCAGCAGCCTCCATATGGGGACTTCCTACGAGCAGTACTTC. Its protein is CASSLHMGTSYEQYF.

This rearrangement joins TRBV5-1 to TRBJ2-7; TRBD1 might be the D (5 bases). The length of the CDR3 is 13 residues. V lost 2 bases, J lost 3 bases, and 9 bases lay in between. In germline, CDR1 is SGHRS, CDR2 YFSETQ. The CDR3 region is CASSLKGIYEQYF. DNA of the CDR3: TGCGCCAGCAGCTTAAAGGGGATCTACGAGCAGTACTTC.

The chain couples TRBV7-9 to TRBJ1-1; D remains ambiguous. This CDR3 region has 13 residues. V lost 5 bases and J lost 4, with 11 bases in between. Germline V CDR1 and CDR2: SEHNR, FQNEAQ (reference sequence). This CDR3 is CASSTEGVTEAFF. The CDR3 DNA is TGTGCCAGCAGCACCGAGGGCGTCACTGAAGCTTTCTTT.